Listed below are T cell receptor beta chains from one sample, sequenced in a study of early T cells in non-severe SARS-CoV-2 infection. One entry per CDR3 protein results from TCRdb running MiXCR on the 5' RACE reads. Of some 73,000 distinct CDR3 sequences in the sample, less than 15% were seen once. The sample consisted of whole blood. These TCRs come from an adult who was a healthcare worker with PCR-confirmed SARS-CoV-2 infection or an uninfected control (not recorded which). Both conserved end residues are part of each CDR3.

CDR3: CASSLTGLNEQLF
V: TRBV7-3
length: 13

CDR3: CASSFGGLAGGTDTQYF
V: TRBV7-2
length: 17

CDR3: CASSPATGAWEQYF
V: TRBV6-5
length: 14

CDR3: CAWRATGGAAFF
V: TRBV30
length: 12

CDR3: CASSLVNPRREQYF
V: TRBV7-7
length: 14

CDR3: CSVPALQMNTEAFF
V: TRBV29-1
length: 14

CDR3: CATREREARSYNEQFF
V: TRBV27
length: 16

CDR3: CASSYRVSTDTQYF
V: TRBV2
length: 14

CDR3: CASNEASSTDTQYF
V: TRBV2
length: 14

CDR3: CSAHLRTSGTDTQYF
V: TRBV20-1
length: 15

CDR3: CASSLTQPGTATEAFF
V: TRBV5-6
length: 16

CDR3: CASSLGAPNTGELFF
V: TRBV5-1
length: 15

CDR3: CASGRDSSTDTQYF
V: TRBV28
length: 14

CDR3: CASSVHERGYEQYF
V: TRBV9
length: 14

CDR3: CARYRALGYTF
V: TRBV30
length: 11

CDR3: CSAHPDSNQPQHF
V: TRBV20-1
length: 13

CDR3: CASRKEGAASVTEAFF
V: TRBV7-9
length: 16

CDR3: CATYGTENTEAFF
V: TRBV6-2/TRBV6-3
length: 13

CDR3: CASSSRSPRAGGYTF
V: TRBV7-2
length: 15

CDR3: CASSRGGQTNEKLFF
V: TRBV28
length: 15

CDR3: CASSYSPGNSGANVLTF
V: TRBV6-5
length: 17

CDR3: CASSHGSGRAIYEQYF
V: TRBV3-1
length: 16

CDR3: CAWSDGLSNQPQHF
V: TRBV30
length: 14

CDR3: CASSAGGYTF
V: TRBV2
length: 10

CDR3: CASSLSGPAYEQYF
V: TRBV27
length: 14

CDR3: CTTRINNEQFF
V: TRBV29-1
length: 11

CDR3: CASSLLGYTEAFF
V: TRBV27
length: 13

CDR3: CASSPPGGSSYNEQFF
V: TRBV18
length: 16

CDR3: CASSAGSEYEQYF
V: TRBV6-4
length: 13

CDR3: CASSLVRQGRSYNEQFF
V: TRBV7-2
length: 17

CDR3: CAVRNPLAYEQYF
V: TRBV2
length: 13

CDR3: CASRVGGGNEQFF
V: TRBV6-2/TRBV6-3
length: 13

CDR3: CASRTGTSRATWQFF
V: TRBV6-5
length: 15

CDR3: CASSLWGVAGVGNEQFF
V: TRBV27
length: 17

CDR3: CASSPKALAGSTGELFF
V: TRBV7-9
length: 17

CDR3: CASSSQGRESYEQYF
V: TRBV7-8
length: 15

CDR3: CASSYGRGSDNEQFF
V: TRBV6-6
length: 15

CDR3: CASSPGQPPYEQYF
V: TRBV12-3/TRBV12-4
length: 14

CDR3: CSARDEKPSYNEQFF
V: TRBV20-1
length: 15

CDR3: CASSRQGSNTGELFF
V: TRBV3-1
length: 15

CDR3: CASSEYYEQYF
V: TRBV25-1
length: 11

CDR3: CASSQNRGDGYTF
V: TRBV3-1
length: 13

CDR3: CSAKGRTDTQYF
V: TRBV20-1
length: 12

CDR3: CASRKGGRDYEQYF
V: TRBV5-1
length: 14

CDR3: CASSYGGSYNEQFF
V: TRBV6-5
length: 14

CDR3: CASSLLGSGESQDIQYF
V: TRBV27
length: 17